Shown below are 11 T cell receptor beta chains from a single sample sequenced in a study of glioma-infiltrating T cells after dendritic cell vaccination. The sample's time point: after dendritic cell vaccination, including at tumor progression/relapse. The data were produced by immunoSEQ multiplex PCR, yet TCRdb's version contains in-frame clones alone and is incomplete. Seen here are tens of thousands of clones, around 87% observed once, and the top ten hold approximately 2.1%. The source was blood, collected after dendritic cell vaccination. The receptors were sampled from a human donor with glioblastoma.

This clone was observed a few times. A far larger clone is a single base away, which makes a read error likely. CDR3 loop: CASRDSTSGGADTQYF. CDR3 in DNA: TGTGCCAGCCGTGACTCGACTAGCGGGGGGGCAGATACGCAGTATTTT. The chain is built from TRBV6-4 and TRBJ2-3; 14 bases match TRBD2. The CDR3 loop spans 16 amino acids. The germline CDR1 and CDR2 sequences are MRHNA and SNTAGT.

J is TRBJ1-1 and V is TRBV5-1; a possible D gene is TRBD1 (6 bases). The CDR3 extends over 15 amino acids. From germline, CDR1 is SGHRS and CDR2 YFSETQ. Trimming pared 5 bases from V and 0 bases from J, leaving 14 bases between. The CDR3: CASSEDSPLNTEAFF. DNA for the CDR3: TGCGCCAGCAGTGAGGACAGCCCTTTGAACACTGAAGCTTTCTTT.

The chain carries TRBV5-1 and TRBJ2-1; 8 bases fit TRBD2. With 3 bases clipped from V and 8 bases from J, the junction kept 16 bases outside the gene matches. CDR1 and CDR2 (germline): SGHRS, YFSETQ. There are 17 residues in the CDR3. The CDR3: CASSSTPEPGLGYEQFF. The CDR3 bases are TGCGCCAGCAGCTCCACCCCCGAACCGGGACTAGGCTATGAGCAGTTCTTC.

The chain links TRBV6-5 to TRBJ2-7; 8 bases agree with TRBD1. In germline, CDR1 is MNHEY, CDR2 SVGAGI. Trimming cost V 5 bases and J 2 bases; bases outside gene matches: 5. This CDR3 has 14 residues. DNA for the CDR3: TGTGCCAGCAGTCGAGGACAGGGAACCTACGAGCAGTACTTC. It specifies CASSRGQGTYEQYF.

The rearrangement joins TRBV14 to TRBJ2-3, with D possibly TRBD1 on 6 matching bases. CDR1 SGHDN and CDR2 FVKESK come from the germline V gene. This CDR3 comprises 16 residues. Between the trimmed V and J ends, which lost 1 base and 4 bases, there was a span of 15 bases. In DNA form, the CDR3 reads TGTGCCAGCAGCCAAGTGGGTAGAGGGGGAGCAGATACGCAGTATTTT. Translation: CASSQVGRGGADTQYF. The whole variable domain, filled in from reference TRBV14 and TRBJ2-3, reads EAGVTQFPSHSVIEKGQTVTLRCDPISGHDNLYWYRRVMGKEIKFLLHFVKESKQDESGMPNNRFLAERTGGTYSTLKVQPAELEDSGVYFCASSQVGRGGADTQYFGPGTRLTVL.

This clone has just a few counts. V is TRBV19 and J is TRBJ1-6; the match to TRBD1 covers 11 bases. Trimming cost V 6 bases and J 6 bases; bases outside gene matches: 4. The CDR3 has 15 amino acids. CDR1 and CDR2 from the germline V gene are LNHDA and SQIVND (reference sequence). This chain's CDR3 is CASRWTGGGNSPLHF. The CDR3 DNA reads TGTGCCAGTAGGTGGACAGGGGGCGGTAATTCACCCCTCCACTTT.

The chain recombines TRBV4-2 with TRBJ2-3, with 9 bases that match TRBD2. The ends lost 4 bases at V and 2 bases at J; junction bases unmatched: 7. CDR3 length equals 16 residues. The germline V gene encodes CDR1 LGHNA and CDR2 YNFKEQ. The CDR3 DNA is TGTGCCAGCAGCCGCGCGGGGGGGCGAGACACAGATACGCAGTATTTT. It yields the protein CASSRAGGRDTDTQYF.

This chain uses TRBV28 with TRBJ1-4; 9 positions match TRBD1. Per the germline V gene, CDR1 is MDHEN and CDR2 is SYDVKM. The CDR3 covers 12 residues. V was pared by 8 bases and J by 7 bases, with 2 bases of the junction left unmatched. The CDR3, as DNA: TGTGCCAGCGGGACAGGGTCTGAAAAACTGTTTTTT. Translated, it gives CASGTGSEKLFF.

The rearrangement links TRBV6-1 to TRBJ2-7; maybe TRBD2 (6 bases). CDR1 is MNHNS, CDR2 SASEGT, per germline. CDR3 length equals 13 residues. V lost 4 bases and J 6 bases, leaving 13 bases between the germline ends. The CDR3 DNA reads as TGTGCCAGCAGTGTGGACTACCTGAGCGAGCAGTACTTC. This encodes CASSVDYLSEQYF.

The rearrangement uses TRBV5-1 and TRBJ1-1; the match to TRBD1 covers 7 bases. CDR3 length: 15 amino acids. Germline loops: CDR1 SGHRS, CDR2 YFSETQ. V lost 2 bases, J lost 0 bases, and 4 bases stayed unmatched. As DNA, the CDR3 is TGCGCCAGCAGCTTAAACAGGGGTATGAACACTGAAGCTTTCTTT. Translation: CASSLNRGMNTEAFF.

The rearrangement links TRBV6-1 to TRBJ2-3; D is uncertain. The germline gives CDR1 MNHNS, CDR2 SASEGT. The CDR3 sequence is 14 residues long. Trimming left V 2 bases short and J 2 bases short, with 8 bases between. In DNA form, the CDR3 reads TGTGCCAGCAGTGAATCTAGGCCCACAGATACGCAGTATTTT. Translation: CASSESRPTDTQYF.